This T cell receptor (beta chain) was captured in a study of shared clonotypes between healthy human individuals. CDR1 and CDR2 (germline): SGHVS, FNYEAQ. Trimming took 1 base from V and 2 from J, leaving 21 bases between them. The CDR3 consists of 18 residues. Comments on this clone: Its antigen is as yet unknown.

In the sorted-subset replicate PCRs, 200 ng DNA, 29,000 or so T cell genomes, was used. Repertoires were generated with immunoSEQ multiplex PCR, while TCRdb's copy carries only in-frame clones and drops some. The sample includes about 2 million clones, approximately 94% of them seen just once. Study-wide results and limits: A reduction in generation probabilities was seen for non-shared clonotypes relative to those shared by all four donors.

Naive CD8 cells comprised CD45RO-negative, CCR7-positively selected cells, excluding terminally differentiated effector memory CD45RA+ cells. The receptor was isolated from a man younger than 35 in good health. The material sequenced was naive CD8+ T cells sorted from blood. The J gene is TRBJ2-7, the V gene TRBV7-6; D tentatively reads TRBD1 or TRBD2 (5 bases each). As DNA, the CDR3 is TGTGCCAGCAGCTTAGGTCCCAGGGACCTAAGCCCTACCTACGAGCAGTACTTC. Translated, it gives CASSLGPRDLSPTYEQYF.